The T cell receptor beta chain under discussion was sequenced for a study of T cells in localized non-small cell lung cancer. The CDR3 has 13 amino acids. Germline values: CDR1 SNHLY, CDR2 FYNNEI. The table came from immunoSEQ multiplex PCR; TCRdb's copy has only in-frame clones and leaves some out. Among 41,000 or so clones, roughly 86% were seen once, and the ten largest hold roughly 6.9%. Regarding this clone: Mismatch with germline at one junction end may stem from a read error.

The TCR comes from a woman between 18 and 55 years old with stage III lung adenocarcinoma. This specimen consisted of peripheral blood, obtained before any cancer treatment. This chain joins TRBV2 and TRBJ1-5; possibly TRBD1 for D (5 bases). The CDR3 bases are TGTGCCAGCAGTGCCCAGGGCAACCAGCCCCAGCATTTT. This gives the protein CASSAQGNQPQHF.